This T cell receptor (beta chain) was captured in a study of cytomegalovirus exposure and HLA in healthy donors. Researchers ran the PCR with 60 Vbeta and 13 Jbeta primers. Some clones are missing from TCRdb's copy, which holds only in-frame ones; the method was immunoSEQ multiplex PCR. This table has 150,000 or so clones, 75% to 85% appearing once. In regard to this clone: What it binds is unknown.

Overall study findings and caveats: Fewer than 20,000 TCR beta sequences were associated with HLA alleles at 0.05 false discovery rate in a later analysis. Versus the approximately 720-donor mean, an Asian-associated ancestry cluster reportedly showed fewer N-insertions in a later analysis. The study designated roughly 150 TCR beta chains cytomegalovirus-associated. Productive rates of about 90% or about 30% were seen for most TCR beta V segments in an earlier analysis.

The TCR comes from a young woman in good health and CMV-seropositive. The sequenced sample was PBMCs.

CDR3 in amino acids: CASSGLNTGELFF. The CDR3 DNA reads as TGTGCCAGCAGCGGACTGAACACCGGGGAGCTGTTTTTT. The chain is built from TRBV7-9 and TRBJ2-2; D may be TRBD2 (5 bases). Trimming pared 5 bases from V and 1 base from J, leaving 5 bases between. The CDR3 loop spans 13 amino acids. Germline V gives CDR1 SEHNR, CDR2 FQNEAQ (reference sequence).